This TCR beta chain was obtained from a study of human T cells and chemical hapten exposure. Time point in this sample: patch test 3, about 24 weeks after DPC sensitization. Stated treatment: therapeutic diphenylcyclopropenone sensitization with weekly scalp DPC. Study-wide findings and caveats: PT1 expanded TCR counts and patch test score were linked, and their correlation was positive.

With regard to this clonotype: Its specificity is unknown.

MiXCR, applied by TCRdb to the RACE reads, yields one record per CDR3 protein. Here the sample spans 70,000 or so distinct CDR3 sequences, 11% being singletons. The germline CDR1 and CDR2 sequences are SGHRS and YFSETQ. This CDR3 region has 14 residues. V lost 4 bases and J 6 bases, leaving 17 bases between the germline ends. The sequence derives from a woman aged 45-65 years with alopecia areata. Some clones in this sample may be carry-over from other donors' samples. The chain joins TRBV5-1 to TRBJ2-7, with a possible D match to TRBD2 (6 bases). The sequencing used whole blood, collected in connection with sensitization to the hapten diphenylcyclopropenone (DPC). CDR3 bases: TGCGCCAGCAGCCCCGCGAGGGAGGTGTCCGAGCAGTACTTC. This sequence encodes CASSPAREVSEQYF.